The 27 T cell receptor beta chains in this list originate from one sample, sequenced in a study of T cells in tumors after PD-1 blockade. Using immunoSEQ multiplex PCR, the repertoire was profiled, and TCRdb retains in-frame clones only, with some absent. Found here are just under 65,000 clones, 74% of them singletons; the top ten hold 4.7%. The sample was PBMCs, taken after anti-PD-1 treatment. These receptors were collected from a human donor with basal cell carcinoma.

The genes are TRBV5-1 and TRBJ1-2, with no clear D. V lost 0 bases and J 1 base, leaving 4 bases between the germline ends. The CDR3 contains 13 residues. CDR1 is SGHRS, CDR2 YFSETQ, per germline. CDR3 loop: CASSLADNYGYTF. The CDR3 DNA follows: TGCGCCAGCAGCTTGGCAGATAACTATGGCTACACCTTC.

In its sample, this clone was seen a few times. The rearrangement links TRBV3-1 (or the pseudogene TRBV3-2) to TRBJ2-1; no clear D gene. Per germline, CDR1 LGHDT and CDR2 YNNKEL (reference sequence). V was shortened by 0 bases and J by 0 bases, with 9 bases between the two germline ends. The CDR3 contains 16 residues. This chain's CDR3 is CASSQDWALSYNEQFF. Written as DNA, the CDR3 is TGTGCCAGCAGCCAAGATTGGGCCCTCTCCTACAATGAGCAGTTCTTC.

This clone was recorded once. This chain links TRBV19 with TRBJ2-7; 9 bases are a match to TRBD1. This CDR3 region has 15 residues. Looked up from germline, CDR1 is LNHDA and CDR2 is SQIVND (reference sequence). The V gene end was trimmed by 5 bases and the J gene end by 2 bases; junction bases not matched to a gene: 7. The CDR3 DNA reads TGTGCCAGTAGTGGCCCCCGGACAGGGGCCTACGAGCAGTACTTC. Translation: CASSGPRTGAYEQYF.

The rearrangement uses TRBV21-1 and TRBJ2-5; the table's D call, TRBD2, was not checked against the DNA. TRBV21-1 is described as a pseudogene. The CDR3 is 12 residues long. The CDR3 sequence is CASSPDQETQYF. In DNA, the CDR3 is TGTGCCAGCAGTCCGGACCAAGAGACCCAGTACTTC.

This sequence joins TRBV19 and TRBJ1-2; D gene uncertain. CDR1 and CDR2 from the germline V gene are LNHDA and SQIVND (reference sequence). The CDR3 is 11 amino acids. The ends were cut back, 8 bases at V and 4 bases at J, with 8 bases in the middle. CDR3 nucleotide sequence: TGTGCCAGTCGAGGGATCTATGGCTACACCTTC. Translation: CASRGIYGYTF.

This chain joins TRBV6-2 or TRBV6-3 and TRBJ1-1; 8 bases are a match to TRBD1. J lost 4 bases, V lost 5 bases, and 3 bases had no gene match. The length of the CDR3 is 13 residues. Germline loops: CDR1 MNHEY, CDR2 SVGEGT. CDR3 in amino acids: CASSQGALTEAFF. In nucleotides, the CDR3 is TGTGCCAGCAGTCAGGGGGCTCTCACTGAAGCTTTCTTT.

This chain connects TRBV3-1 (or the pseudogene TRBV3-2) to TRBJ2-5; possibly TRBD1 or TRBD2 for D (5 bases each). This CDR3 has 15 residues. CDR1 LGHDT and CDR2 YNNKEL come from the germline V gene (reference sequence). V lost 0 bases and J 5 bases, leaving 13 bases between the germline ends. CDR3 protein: CASSQDVGVWETQYF. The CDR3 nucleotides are TGTGCCAGCAGCCAAGACGTGGGGGTATGGGAGACCCAGTACTTC.

The CDR3 coding sequence is TGTGCCAGCAGCCAAGATATAGGACAGGGACTCAATGAGCAGTTCTTC. Protein sequence: CASSQDIGQGLNEQFF. V is TRBV3-1 (or the pseudogene TRBV3-2) and J is TRBJ2-1; 8 bases are a match to TRBD1. This CDR3 contains 16 residues. CDR1 is LGHDT and CDR2 is YNNKEL in the germline V gene (reference sequence). V was clipped by 0 bases and J by 6 bases; unmatched bases: 7.

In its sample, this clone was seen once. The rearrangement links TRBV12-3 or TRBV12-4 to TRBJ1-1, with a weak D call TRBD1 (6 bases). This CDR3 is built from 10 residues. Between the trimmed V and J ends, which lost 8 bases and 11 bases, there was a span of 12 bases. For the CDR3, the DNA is TGTGCCAGCGTCGTGGGGGCGGCTTTCTTT. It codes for CASVVGAAFF.

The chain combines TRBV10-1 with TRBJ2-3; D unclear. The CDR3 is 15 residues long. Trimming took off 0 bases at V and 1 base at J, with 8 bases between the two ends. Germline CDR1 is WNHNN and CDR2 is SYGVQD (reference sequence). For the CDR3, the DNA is TGCGCCAGCAGTGAGTCGAAAGGTGGCACAGATACGCAGTATTTT. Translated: CASSESKGGTDTQYF.

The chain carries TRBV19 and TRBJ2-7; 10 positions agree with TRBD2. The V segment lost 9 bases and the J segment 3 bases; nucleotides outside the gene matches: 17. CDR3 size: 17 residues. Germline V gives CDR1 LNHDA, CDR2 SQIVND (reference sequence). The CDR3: CASAQGIAGGKYYEQYF. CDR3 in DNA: TGTGCCAGCGCCCAAGGAATAGCGGGGGGCAAATACTACGAGCAGTACTTC.

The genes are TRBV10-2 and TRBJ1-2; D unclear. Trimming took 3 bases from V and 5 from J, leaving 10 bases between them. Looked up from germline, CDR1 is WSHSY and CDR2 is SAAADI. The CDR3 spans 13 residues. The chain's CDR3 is CASSEIKGYGYTF. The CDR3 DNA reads TGCGCCAGCAGTGAAATCAAGGGATATGGCTACACCTTC.

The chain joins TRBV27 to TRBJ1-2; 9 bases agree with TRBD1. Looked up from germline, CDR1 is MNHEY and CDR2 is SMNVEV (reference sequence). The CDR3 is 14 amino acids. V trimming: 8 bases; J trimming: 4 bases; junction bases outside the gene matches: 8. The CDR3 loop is CASRLVGQGYGYTF. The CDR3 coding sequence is TGTGCCAGCCGATTAGTGGGACAGGGCTATGGCTACACCTTC.

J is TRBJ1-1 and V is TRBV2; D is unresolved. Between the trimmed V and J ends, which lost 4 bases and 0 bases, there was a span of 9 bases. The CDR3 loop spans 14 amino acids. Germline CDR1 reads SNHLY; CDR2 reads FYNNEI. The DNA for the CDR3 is TGTGCCAGCAGTGGGGAAGGATTGAACACTGAAGCTTTCTTT. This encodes CASSGEGLNTEAFF.

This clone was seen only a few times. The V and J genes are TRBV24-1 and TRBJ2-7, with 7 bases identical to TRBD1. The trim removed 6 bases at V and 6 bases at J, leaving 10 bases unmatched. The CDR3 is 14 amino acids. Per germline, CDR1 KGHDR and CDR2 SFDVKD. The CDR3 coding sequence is TGTGCCACCAGTCCTGTCCCCGACAGGGCCGAGCAGTACTTC. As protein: CATSPVPDRAEQYF.

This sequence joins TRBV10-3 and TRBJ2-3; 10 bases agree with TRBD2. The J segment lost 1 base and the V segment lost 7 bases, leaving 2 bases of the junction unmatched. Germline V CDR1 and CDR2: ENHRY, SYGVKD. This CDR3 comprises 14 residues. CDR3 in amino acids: CAINLAGGTDTQYF. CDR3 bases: TGTGCCATCAATCTAGCGGGGGGCACAGATACGCAGTATTTT.

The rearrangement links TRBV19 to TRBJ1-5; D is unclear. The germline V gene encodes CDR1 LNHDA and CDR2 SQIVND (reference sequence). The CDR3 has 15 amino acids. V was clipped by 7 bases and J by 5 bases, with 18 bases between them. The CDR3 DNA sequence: TGTGCCAGTACCCCTTTCGGGTTTTGGGATCAGCCCCAGCATTTT. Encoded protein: CASTPFGFWDQPQHF.

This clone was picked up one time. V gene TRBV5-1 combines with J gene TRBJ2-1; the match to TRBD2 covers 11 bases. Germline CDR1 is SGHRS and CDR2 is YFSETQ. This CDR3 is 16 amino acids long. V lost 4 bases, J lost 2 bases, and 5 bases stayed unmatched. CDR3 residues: CASSLGGLAAYNEQFF. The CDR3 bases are TGCGCCAGCAGCCTTGGGGGACTAGCGGCCTACAATGAGCAGTTCTTC. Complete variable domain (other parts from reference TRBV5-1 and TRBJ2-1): KAGVTQTPRYLIKTRGQQVTLSCSPISGHRSVSWYQQTPGQGLQFLFEYFSETQRNKGNFPGRFSGRQFSNSRSEMNVSTLELGDSALYLCASSLGGLAAYNEQFFGPGTRLTVL.

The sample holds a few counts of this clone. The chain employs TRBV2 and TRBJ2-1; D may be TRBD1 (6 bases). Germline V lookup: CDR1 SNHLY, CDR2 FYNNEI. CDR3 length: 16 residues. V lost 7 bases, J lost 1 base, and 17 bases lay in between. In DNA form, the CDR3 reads TGTGCCAGCACCAAGGATGGACAGCGGTCCTACAATGAGCAGTTCTTC. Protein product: CASTKDGQRSYNEQFF. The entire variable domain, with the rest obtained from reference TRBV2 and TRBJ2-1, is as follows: EPEVTQTPSHQVTQMGQEVILRCVPISNHLYFYWYRQILGQKVEFLVSFYNNEISEKSEIFDDQFSVERPDGSNFTLKIRSTKLEDSAMYFCASTKDGQRSYNEQFFGPGTRLTVL.

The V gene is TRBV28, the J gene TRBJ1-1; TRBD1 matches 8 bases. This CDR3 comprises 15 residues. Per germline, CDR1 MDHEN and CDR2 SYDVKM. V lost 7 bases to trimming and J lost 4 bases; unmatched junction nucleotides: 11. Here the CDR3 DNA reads TGTGCCAGCAACCCCTCCAGGGGGCGCGTCACTGAAGCTTTCTTT. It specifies CASNPSRGRVTEAFF.

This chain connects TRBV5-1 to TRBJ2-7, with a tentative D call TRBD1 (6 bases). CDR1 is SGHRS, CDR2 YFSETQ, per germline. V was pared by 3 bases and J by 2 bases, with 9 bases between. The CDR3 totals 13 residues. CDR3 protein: CASSWDKAYEQYF. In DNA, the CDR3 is TGCGCCAGCAGCTGGGACAAAGCCTACGAGCAGTACTTC.

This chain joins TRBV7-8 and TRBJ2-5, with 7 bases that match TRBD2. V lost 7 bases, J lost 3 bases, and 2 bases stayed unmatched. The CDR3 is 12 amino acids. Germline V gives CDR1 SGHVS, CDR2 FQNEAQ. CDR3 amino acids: CASTGREETQYF. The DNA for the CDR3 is TGTGCCAGCACAGGGAGGGAAGAGACCCAGTACTTC. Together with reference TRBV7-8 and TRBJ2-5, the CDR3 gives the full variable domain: GAGVSQSPRYKVAKRGQDVALRCDPISGHVSLFWYQQALGQGPEFLTYFQNEAQLDKSGLPSDRFFAERPEGSVSTLKIQRTQQEDSAVYLCASTGREETQYFGPGTRLLVL.

The CDR3 here is CASSYSPGGPYNEQFF. The CDR3 DNA reads TGTGCCAGCAGTTACTCTCCGGGGGGGCCTTACAATGAGCAGTTCTTC. The chain is built from TRBV6-5 and TRBJ2-1; 8 positions agree with TRBD2. With 0 bases clipped from V and 4 bases from J, the junction kept 5 bases outside the gene matches. Germline assignment: CDR1 MNHEY and CDR2 SVGAGI. This CDR3 contains 16 residues.

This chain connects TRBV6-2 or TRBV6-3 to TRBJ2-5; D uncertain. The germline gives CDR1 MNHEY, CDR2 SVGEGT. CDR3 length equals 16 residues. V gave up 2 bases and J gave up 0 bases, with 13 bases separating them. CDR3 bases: TGTGCCAGCAGTTACGGGGTAGCCTACCACCAAGAGACCCAGTACTTC. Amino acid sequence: CASSYGVAYHQETQYF.

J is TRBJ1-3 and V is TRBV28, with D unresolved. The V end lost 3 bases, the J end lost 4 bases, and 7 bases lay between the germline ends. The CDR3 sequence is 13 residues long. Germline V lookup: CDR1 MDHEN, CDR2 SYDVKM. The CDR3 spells CASSLEAGNTIYF. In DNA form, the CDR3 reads TGTGCCAGCAGTTTGGAGGCAGGAAACACCATATATTTT.

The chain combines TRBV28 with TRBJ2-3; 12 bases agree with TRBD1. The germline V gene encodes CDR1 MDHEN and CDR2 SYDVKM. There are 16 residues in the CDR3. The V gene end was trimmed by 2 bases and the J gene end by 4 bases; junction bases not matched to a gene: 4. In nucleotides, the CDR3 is TGTGCCAGCAGTTTAGGAGGGACAGGGGGCGCAGATACGCAGTATTTT. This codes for CASSLGGTGGADTQYF. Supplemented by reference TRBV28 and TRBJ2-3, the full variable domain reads DVKVTQSSRYLVKRTGEKVFLECVQDMDHENMFWYRQDPGLGLRLIYFSYDVKMKEKGDIPEGYSVSREKKERFSLILESASTNQTSMYLCASSLGGTGGADTQYFGPGTRLTVL.

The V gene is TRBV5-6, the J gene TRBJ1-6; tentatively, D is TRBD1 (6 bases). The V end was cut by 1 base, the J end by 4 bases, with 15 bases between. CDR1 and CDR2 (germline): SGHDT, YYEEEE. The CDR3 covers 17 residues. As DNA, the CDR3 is TGTGCCAGCAGCTTGAGGCCTCACAGGGAGTATAATTCACCCCTCCACTTT. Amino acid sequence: CASSLRPHREYNSPLHF. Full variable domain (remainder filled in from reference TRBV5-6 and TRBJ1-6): DAGVTQSPTHLIKTRGQQVTLRCSPKSGHDTVSWYQQALGQGPQFIFQYYEEEERQRGNFPDRFSGHQFPNYSSELNVNALLLGDSALYLCASSLRPHREYNSPLHFGNGTRLTVT.